This TCR beta chain was found in a study of T cells in Graves' hyperthyroidism and ophthalmopathy. Study in general: Staff took peripheral blood when the initial diagnosis was made, before any treatment began.

The V and J ends lost 3 bases and 4 bases respectively, with 10 bases between them. The CDR3 runs 12 residues. Looked up from germline, CDR1 is DFQATT and CDR2 is SNEGSKA (reference sequence). Lactation, pregnancy, other autoimmune disease or uncontrolled infection excluded patients. This clonotype occurred many times. The source material, RNA transcripts, was used to amplify TCR beta CDR3 regions. A first-round RT-PCR of the TCR CDR3 used the HTBI primer set. TCRdb recomputed calls from the multiplex PCR reads with MiXCR, one row per CDR3 protein. The table lists 490,000 or so distinct CDR3 sequences, less than 20% of them singletons.

The sequencing sample was made of blood. This receptor was identified in a man between 40 and 49 years old with Graves' ophthalmopathy. This chain uses TRBV20-1 with TRBJ2-7; D not certain. DNA of the CDR3: TGCAGTGCTAGGTTAGACACGTACGAGCAGTACTTC. It translates to CSARLDTYEQYF.